What follows are 18 T cell receptor beta chains derived from one specimen sequenced in a study of beta chain features in type 1 diabetes listed by TCRdb under 2018. Broad study findings and their caveats: Type 1 diabetes patients showed a moderate but significant shortening of TCRB CDR3 length in all four CD4+ subsets.

The antigens for these receptors are not known. The library came from the immunoSEQ multiplex PCR assay. The entire isolated RNA was reverse transcribed using the High Capacity cDNA Reverse Transcription Kit, and thus expressed TCRB transcripts were sequenced. The immuneACCESS repertoire file appears here via TCRdb, limited to in-frame rearrangements. These files lack a portion of the clones; in checked studies, under half of the deficit traces to unresolved V genes, and the cause of the others is not known. This sample comprises about 650,000 clones, around 12% of them detected only once. The ten largest clonotypes hold more than 0.1% of the sample. Material for sequencing was naive CD4+ T cells from blood. The label giving this sample's cell subset or site can be read as: true naive CD4+ T cells. The receptors originated from a man aged 30-40 years with type 1 diabetes.

J is TRBJ2-7 and V is TRBV27; 8 bases map to TRBD1. After removal of 3 bases from V and 7 bases from J, the junction contained 8 bases not matched to a gene. Per the germline V gene, CDR1 is MNHEY and CDR2 is SMNVEV (reference sequence). CDR3 length equals 14 residues. The CDR3 here is CASSLSSRGREQYF. The DNA for the CDR3 is TGTGCCAGCAGTTTGTCTTCCAGGGGGCGGGAGCAGTACTTC.

The genes are TRBV9 and TRBJ2-7, with D perhaps matching TRBD2 (6 bases). The V end was cut by 4 bases, the J end by 6 bases, with 20 bases between. The CDR3 loop spans 15 amino acids. Germline CDR1 is SGDLS and CDR2 is YYNGEE. This CDR3 reads CASSPGTLRAGEQYF. For the CDR3, the DNA is TGTGCCAGCAGCCCCGGGACCTTACGAGCGGGCGAGCAGTACTTC.

This clone was seen only a few times. The rearrangement joins TRBV4-3 to TRBJ1-1, with D hard to call. The CDR3 has 13 amino acids. V was shortened by 0 bases and J by 8 bases, with 10 bases between the two germline ends. CDR1 is LGHNA, CDR2 YSLEER, per germline. Here the CDR3 DNA reads TGCGCCAGCAGCCAAGATATTCAGACCGAAGCTTTCTTT. Translated: CASSQDIQTEAFF.

This clone has only a few counts. The V and J genes are TRBV4-3 and TRBJ2-1; TRBD1 agrees at 7 bases. CDR1 LGHNA and CDR2 YSLEER come from the germline V gene. With V trimmed by 1 base and J by 10 bases, 10 bases remained unmatched. The CDR3 runs to 15 residues. CDR3 DNA sequence: TGCGCCAGCAGCCAAGCCCCAAATCAGGGGGACGAGCAGTTCTTC. It codes for CASSQAPNQGDEQFF.

J is TRBJ1-4 and V is TRBV28, with 8 nucleotides matching TRBD1. The CDR3 consists of 17 residues. V trimming: 5 bases; J trimming: 1 base; junction bases outside the gene matches: 9. CDR1 is MDHEN, CDR2 SYDVKM, per germline. CDR3 nucleotides: TGTGCCAGCAGTGCCCGACAGGGGAGAGGAACTAATGAAAAACTGTTTTTT. Translating gives CASSARQGRGTNEKLFF.

This sequence joins TRBV2 and TRBJ2-3; 7 nucleotides align to TRBD2. Germline-derived CDR1 and CDR2 are SNHLY and FYNNEI. The CDR3 sequence is 15 residues long. The V and J ends lost 1 base and 1 base, in that order; junction bases with no gene match: 2. For the CDR3, the DNA is TGTGCCAGCAGTGAAGTCCGGGGGGGCACAGATACGCAGTATTTT. Translated: CASSEVRGGTDTQYF.

The rearrangement links TRBV9 to TRBJ1-2; D is possibly TRBD1 (6 bases). Trimming shortened V by 0 bases and J by 8 bases, and 17 bases separated the two germline ends. The CDR3 extends over 15 amino acids. Germline CDR1 reads SGDLS; CDR2 reads YYNGEE. Here the CDR3 reads CASSVAPLDSNGYTF. CDR3 nucleotide sequence: TGTGCCAGCAGCGTAGCCCCACTGGACAGCAACGGCTACACCTTC.

This chain links TRBV9 with TRBJ2-1; D is possibly TRBD2 (5 bases). There are 13 residues in the CDR3. Per germline, CDR1 SGDLS and CDR2 YYNGEE. V lost 0 bases to trimming and J lost 6 bases, with 7 bases between them. In DNA form, the CDR3 reads TGTGCCAGCAGCGTAGGGCTAGCCAATGAGCAGTTCTTC. This translates into CASSVGLANEQFF.

The J gene is TRBJ1-5, the V gene TRBV7-2, with unresolved D. Germline V gives CDR1 SGHTA, CDR2 FQGNSA. The CDR3 covers 13 residues. V was trimmed by 1 base and J by 6 bases, leaving 7 bases between them. DNA for the CDR3: TGTGCCAGCAGCTTAGGGGAAACTCAGCCCCAGCATTTT. This translates into CASSLGETQPQHF.

This clone was observed a handful of times. J is TRBJ1-6 and V is TRBV7-9, with unresolved D. V shed 6 bases and J shed 9 bases, with 6 bases lying between them. This CDR3 is 11 amino acids long. Germline CDR1 and CDR2: SEHNR and FQNEAQ (reference sequence). CDR3 in amino acids: CASSPSSPLHF. In DNA form, the CDR3 reads TGTGCCAGCAGTCCTTCTTCACCCCTCCACTTT.

The CDR3 nucleotides are TGTGCTAGTGGCACTTTGGGCGATTCACCCCTCCACTTT. Encoded protein: CASGTLGDSPLHF. The chain is built from TRBV12-5 and TRBJ1-6, with D hard to call. Looked up from germline, CDR1 is LGHNT and CDR2 is FRNRAP. The CDR3 extends over 13 amino acids. V was trimmed by 6 bases and J by 8 bases, leaving 11 bases between them.

This clone was seen a few times. The chain uses TRBV7-2 and TRBJ1-3, with D unclear. This CDR3 is built from 17 residues. V was trimmed by 2 bases and J by 4 bases, leaving 18 bases between them. CDR1 is SGHTA, CDR2 FQGNSA, per germline. The CDR3 DNA reads TGTGCCAGCAGCTTATGGGTCTCTCTGGACGGAGGAAACACCATATATTTT. It is translated as CASSLWVSLDGGNTIYF.

This clone was seen more than once but under ten times. V gene TRBV29-1 combines with J gene TRBJ1-1, with 9 bases that match TRBD1. The CDR3 totals 14 residues. Per the germline V gene, CDR1 is SQVTM and CDR2 is ANQGSEA. V was clipped by 3 bases and J by 6 bases; unmatched bases: 8. The CDR3 reads CSVEFDRGLAEAFF. In DNA form, the CDR3 reads TGCAGCGTTGAGTTTGACAGGGGGTTAGCTGAAGCTTTCTTT.

V and J are TRBV7-9 and TRBJ2-6, with 8 bases lining up with TRBD2. The trim removed 0 bases at V and 0 bases at J, leaving 7 bases unmatched. Germline V lookup: CDR1 SEHNR, CDR2 FQNEAQ (reference sequence). The length of the CDR3 is 19 residues. The chain's CDR3 is CASSLASSGLSSGANVLTF. DNA for the CDR3: TGTGCCAGCAGCTTAGCGTCTAGCGGGCTAAGCTCTGGGGCCAACGTCCTGACTTTC.

The rearrangement links TRBV27 to TRBJ2-1, with D unresolved. The CDR3 covers 13 residues. Germline lookup yields CDR1 MNHEY and CDR2 SMNVEV (reference sequence). V was clipped by 5 bases and J by 11 bases, with 16 bases between them. The CDR3 spells CASSMMHDIQQFF. CDR3 DNA: TGTGCCAGCAGTATGATGCACGACATCCAGCAGTTCTTC.

This clone was picked up a small number of times. J is TRBJ1-1 and V is TRBV19, with D hard to call. CDR3 length: 16 residues. CDR1 LNHDA and CDR2 SQIVND come from the germline V gene (reference sequence). The ends were cut back, 5 bases at V and 0 bases at J, with 16 bases in the middle. The CDR3 reads CASSLPAGALNTEAFF. The CDR3 nucleotides read TGTGCCAGTAGTCTACCGGCAGGAGCATTGAACACTGAAGCTTTCTTT.

For this clone: This CDR3 is also generated by other DNA sequences in the sample. The V call is TRBV5-1, the J call TRBJ2-3; 10 bases match TRBD2. The junction had 1 base not matched to a gene; V was cut back by 2 bases and J by 1 base. The V gene's germline CDR1 is SGHRS and CDR2 YFSETQ. CDR3 length: 15 amino acids. CDR3 protein: CASSFTSGGTDTQYF. The DNA of the CDR3 is TGCGCCAGCAGCTTCACTAGCGGGGGCACAGATACGCAGTATTTT.

J is TRBJ2-1 and V is TRBV19; 8 bases are a match to TRBD2. CDR3 size: 15 residues. Germline V lookup: CDR1 LNHDA, CDR2 SQIVND (reference sequence). The junction had 6 bases not matched to a gene; V was cut back by 5 bases and J by 3 bases. CDR3 sequence: CASSRSGGVYNEQFF. CDR3 coding DNA: TGTGCCAGTAGTCGGAGCGGGGGAGTCTACAATGAGCAGTTCTTC.